The clone carrying this T cell receptor beta chain was recorded at least ten times. There were TCR beta CDR3 regions amplified from RNA transcripts. Carried out on the TCR CDR3, a first-round RT-PCR used the HTBI primer set. Using its own MiXCR run on the multiplex PCR reads, TCRdb lists one record per CDR3 protein. The sample records 700,000 or so distinct CDR3 sequences, approximately 14% being singletons. The source of the sample is a study of T cells in Graves' hyperthyroidism and ophthalmopathy. Source material: blood. The clonotype was recovered from a woman between 50 and 59 years old with Graves' ophthalmopathy.

CDR3 loop: CASNAGQRAYEQYF. CDR3 DNA sequence: TGTGCCAGCAACGCGGGACAGCGAGCCTACGAGCAGTACTTC. The V and J genes are TRBV7-9 and TRBJ2-7, with D possibly being TRBD1 (7 bases). CDR3 size: 14 residues. With 7 bases removed from V and 2 bases from J, the gap between germline ends came to 15 bases. Germline loops: CDR1 SEHNR, CDR2 FQNEAQ (reference sequence).